Listed here are 5 T cell receptor beta chains from one sample, sequenced in a study of blood T cell repertoires in COVID-19. Libraries were prepared by immunoSEQ multiplex PCR; TCRdb keeps only in-frame clonotypes and omits some of them. The repertoire includes roughly 200,000 clones, around 79% of them detected once, and roughly 5.6% sits in the top ten. The specimen was peripheral blood. The source of these receptors is a woman between 40 and 55 years old with COVID-19, enrolled during active disease.

The V and J genes are TRBV5-1 and TRBJ2-2; D remains unclear. The germline CDR1 and CDR2 sequences are SGHRS and YFSETQ. The CDR3 is 18 residues long. V was shortened by 2 bases and J by 0 bases, with 17 bases between the two germline ends. CDR3 loop: CASSFVHGARSNTGELFF. The DNA for the CDR3 is TGCGCCAGCAGCTTCGTCCATGGAGCCCGCTCGAACACCGGGGAGCTGTTTTTT.

J is TRBJ2-6 and V is TRBV5-1; D may be TRBD1 (5 bases). The V gene lost 5 bases and the J gene lost 2 bases, with 11 bases spanning the gap. The CDR3 is made up of 15 amino acids. Germline V gives CDR1 SGHRS, CDR2 YFSETQ. The CDR3 sequence is CASRTQGPGANVLTF. The CDR3 nucleotides read TGCGCCAGCAGGACGCAGGGTCCTGGGGCCAACGTCCTGACTTTC.

This sequence joins TRBV3-1 (or the pseudogene TRBV3-2) and TRBJ2-2; 10 bases match TRBD2. V shed 4 bases and J 8 bases; nucleotides not matched to a gene: 10. The germline CDR1 and CDR2 sequences are LGHDT and YNNKEL (reference sequence). This CDR3 has 16 residues. The CDR3 sequence: CASSPSGGSPSGELFF. CDR3 in DNA: TGTGCCAGCAGCCCTAGCGGGGGAAGTCCCTCAGGGGAGCTGTTTTTT.

Turning to this clone: At one boundary the junction diverges from the germline segment, which might be a read error. At the DNA level, this CDR3 is encoded by other sequences in the same sample as well. The rearrangement links TRBV5-1 to TRBJ1-1; 10 positions match TRBD1. CDR1 is SGHRS, CDR2 YFSETQ, per germline. This CDR3 spans 16 amino acids. The CDR3: CASSSGTGAMNTEAFF. In DNA, the CDR3 is TGCGCCAGCAGCTCCGGGACAGGGGCCATGAATACTGAAGCTTTCTTT.

This chain links TRBV6-1 with TRBJ1-5; 12 positions match TRBD1. Germline V gene lookup returns CDR1 MNHNS and CDR2 SASEGT. CDR3 length: 17 residues. J gave up 7 bases and V 0 bases, and 7 bases lay outside the gene matches. The CDR3: CASSEARGQGALQPQHF. In nucleotides, the CDR3 is TGTGCCAGCAGTGAAGCACGGGGACAGGGGGCATTGCAGCCCCAGCATTTT.